This is a list of T cell receptor beta chains from one sample in a study of Ad26.COV2.S vaccination and SARS-CoV-2 variants. The protocol was immunoSEQ multiplex PCR, while the TCRdb copy is restricted to in-frame clones and leaves out a portion. The sample has a few hundred thousand clones; around 87% are singletons. The sequenced sample was peripheral blood, obtained in a trial of Ad26.COV2.S vaccine versus placebo. Source of these receptors: a person aged 18-65 years who received the Ad26.COV2.S COVID-19 vaccine or a placebo. CDR3s include the opening cysteine and the closing phenylalanine or tryptophan. The D gene is left open where the match is weak. The listing skips clone size in some rows; elsewhere it reads once, few, many or a size class.

once	TRBV24-1	NA	TRBJ2-3	TGTGCCACCAGGGACCCAGGGACAGATACGCAGTATTTT	CATRDPGTDTQYF
few	TRBV10-3	NA	TRBJ1-2	TGTGCCATCAGTGGGGGGTTTGGGGATGGCTACACCTTC	CAISGGFGDGYTF
NA	TRBV18	NA	TRBJ1-4	TGTGCCAGCTCACCAGGGTCGGCAGGAGAAAAACTGTTTTTT	CASSPGSAGEKLFF
NA	TRBV11-2	NA	TRBJ1-2	TGTGCCAGCAGCTTAGCAACAGCGACGGCTTATGGCTACACCTTC	CASSLATATAYGYTF
NA	TRBV19	TRBD2	TRBJ2-7	TGTGCCAGTAGTCCTACTGGGGACTACTACGAGCAGTACTTC	CASSPTGDYYEQYF
NA	TRBV6-2/TRBV6-3	TRBD2	TRBJ2-1	TGTGCCAGCAGTACGGGGCAGACTAGCGGGGGATACAATGAGCAGTTCTTC	CASSTGQTSGGYNEQFF
NA	TRBV24-1	TRBD1	TRBJ2-2	TGTGCCACCAGTGAGACCGGGACAGGGTTATCCGGGGAGCTGTTTTTT	CATSETGTGLSGELFF
NA	TRBV3-1/TRBV3-2	NA	TRBJ1-3	TGTGCCAGCAGCCAAGAGGCAGGGGTTTATCCCATATATTTT	CASSQEAGVYPIYF
NA	TRBV29-1	TRBD1	TRBJ2-3	TGCAGCGCCACAAGGGGGCTTGCCGGGGATACGCAGTATTTT	CSATRGLAGDTQYF
NA	TRBV18	TRBD2	TRBJ2-3	TGTGCCAGTTCCGCCGGGGGGTCCCCCGGCACAGATACGCAGTATTTT	CASSAGGSPGTDTQYF
NA	TRBV30	TRBD2	TRBJ2-1	TGTGCCTGGAGTTCCCGGGGACTAGCGGGAGGGCCGGTGCACAATGAGCAGTTCTTC	CAWSSRGLAGGPVHNEQFF
NA	TRBV28	NA	TRBJ1-2	TGTGCCAGCAGTAAAACACAGGGAAACCGACCCTATGGCTACACCTTC	CASSKTQGNRPYGYTF
NA	TRBV6-5	NA	TRBJ2-1	TGTGCCAGCAGTTACGGCAGCGTCGAGCAGTTCTTC	CASSYGSVEQFF
NA	TRBV29-1	NA	TRBJ1-2	TGCAGCGCCGACTCTAACTATGGCTACACCTTC	CSADSNYGYTF
NA	TRBV6-5	NA	TRBJ1-1	TGTGCCAGCAGTTATTCAGTAAGTCGCACTGAAGCTTTCTTT	CASSYSVSRTEAFF
NA	TRBV10-3	NA	TRBJ2-1	TGTGCCATCAACCGCGGGACACAATACAATGAGCAGTTCTTC	CAINRGTQYNEQFF
NA	TRBV2	NA	TRBJ1-2	TGTGCCAGCACCCCGCGGCCAGGCGATGGCTACACCTTC	CASTPRPGDGYTF
NA	TRBV7-9	NA	TRBJ2-5	TGTGCCAGCAGCCTCATCAGGGTGGAGTGGACCCAGTACTTC	CASSLIRVEWTQYF
few	TRBV3-1/TRBV3-2	NA	TRBJ1-1	TGTGCCAGCAGCCGCGGGATAAACACTGAAGCTTTCTTT	CASSRGINTEAFF
NA	TRBV28	NA	TRBJ1-5	TGTGCCAGCAGGTCTGACCTTAAAAGGGGCAATCAGCCCCAGCATTTT	CASRSDLKRGNQPQHF
NA	TRBV4-1	TRBD2	TRBJ2-1	TGCGCCAGCAGCCCCTCCCCAGTCGGCGGGGGGGCCGATGAGCAGTTCTTC	CASSPSPVGGGADEQFF
NA	TRBV19	TRBD1	TRBJ1-1	TGTGCCAGTAGTAACCGACAGGGGGTGGGCACTGAAGCTTTCTTT	CASSNRQGVGTEAFF
NA	TRBV4-1	NA	TRBJ1-6	TGCGCCAGCAGCCAAGATTGGGACACCCGGCGGCTCCACTTT	CASSQDWDTRRLHF
NA	TRBV7-8	NA	TRBJ2-1	TGTGCCAGCAGCTTAGCGGGAGTAGCGGCCACCTACAATGAGCAGTTCTTC	CASSLAGVAATYNEQFF
NA	TRBV7-8	TRBD1	TRBJ1-1	TGTGCCAGCAGCTCCCAGTGGAGGGGGCGGCCATTAAGTCCTGAAGCTTTCTTT	CASSSQWRGRPLSPEAFF
NA	TRBV2	NA	TRBJ1-6	TGTGCCAGCAGTGAAGCTCTAGGGGCAGGGTCACCCCTCCACTTT	CASSEALGAGSPLHF
NA	TRBV6-5	NA	TRBJ1-4	TGTGCCAGCAGTTACTCCCAACCCAATGAAAAACTGTTTTTT	CASSYSQPNEKLFF
NA	TRBV19	TRBD2	TRBJ2-1	TGTGCCAGTAGTATCGGGGGGGAGAGAAGCAATGAGCAGTTCTTC	CASSIGGERSNEQFF
NA	TRBV5-5	TRBD1	TRBJ1-2	TGTGCCAGCAGCCCGGGACAGTGGCCTGACTATGGCTACACCTTC	CASSPGQWPDYGYTF
NA	TRBV19	TRBD1	TRBJ1-1	TGTGCCAGTAGTAACTGGGACAGGGGCATGAACACTGAAGCTTTCTTT	CASSNWDRGMNTEAFF
NA	TRBV5-1	TRBD1	TRBJ1-2	TGCGCCAGCAGCTTGGGACACACAGGGGCTGGCTACACCTTC	CASSLGHTGAGYTF
once	TRBV28	NA	TRBJ1-1	TGTGCCAGCAGTAATCAGGGGTCCCCAATGAACACTGAAGCTTTCTTT	CASSNQGSPMNTEAFF
once	TRBV28	NA	TRBJ1-5	TGTGCCAGCAGTTCGGGGTCGGAGCCCCAGCATTTT	CASSSGSEPQHF
NA	TRBV6-1	NA	TRBJ2-3	TGTGCCAGCAGTGAGATGGGGGCTCCGGGCACAGATACGCAGTATTTT	CASSEMGAPGTDTQYF
NA	TRBV7-2	NA	TRBJ1-2	TGTGCCAGCAGCCCTCTAGGGACGCGAGATACCTATGGCTACACCTTC	CASSPLGTRDTYGYTF
NA	TRBV28	TRBD1	TRBJ1-4	TGTGCCAGCAGCTTGCCCCCCGGACAGGGTGGGGAAAAACTGTTTTTT	CASSLPPGQGGEKLFF
NA	TRBV27	NA	TRBJ1-2	TGTGCCAGCAGTTTAGGGGGAGGCTATGGCTACACCTTC	CASSLGGGYGYTF